These 13 T cell receptor beta chains were all obtained from the same sample, sequenced in a study of radiotherapy plus CTLA-4 blockade in lung cancer (dated by TCRdb to the late 2010s). Libraries were made using the immunoSEQ multiplex PCR assay. Entries here come from immuneACCESS through TCRdb and include only in-frame sequences with V and J called. Some clones fail to appear in such tables; in the studies checked, an unresolved V gene covers under half of the shortfall, and the cause of the remainder is unknown. The sample table records 65,000 to 70,000 clones; roughly 85% of these occur just once. Together, the top ten hold 8% to 10% of the sample. The input for sequencing was peripheral blood, taken from a patient treated with radiotherapy plus ipilimumab. These receptors were taken from a human donor with non-small cell lung cancer who had a complete response to radiotherapy plus ipilimumab.

The V call is TRBV28, the J call TRBJ1-2; 7 bases fit TRBD1. In germline, CDR1 is MDHEN, CDR2 SYDVKM. The CDR3 length is 14 residues. V gave up 4 bases and J gave up 7 bases; unmatched junction bases: 9. CDR3 in amino acids: CASSSKFDRVGYTF. CDR3 DNA sequence: TGTGCCAGCAGTTCAAAATTCGACAGGGTTGGCTACACCTTC.

This chain uses TRBV18 with TRBJ1-2; D not certain. The CDR3 has 14 residues. CDR1 and CDR2 from the germline V gene are KGHSH and LQKENI. V was cut by 8 bases and J by 6 bases, with 19 bases left in between. CDR3 sequence (DNA): TGTGCCAGCCCCTTCCAGGCTCGAGGCGATGGCTACACCTTC. Translating gives CASPFQARGDGYTF.

This chain connects TRBV29-1 to TRBJ1-1; D possibly corresponds to TRBD1 (5 bases). Germline CDR1 SQVTM, CDR2 ANQGSEA. CDR3 length equals 13 residues. Trimming left V 4 bases short and J 11 bases short, with 20 bases between. The CDR3 DNA reads as TGCAGCGTTGCTGGGGGGTCTGGAGGATTGGCTTTCTTT. Translated, it gives CSVAGGSGGLAFF.

The V call is TRBV7-2, the J call TRBJ1-5; perhaps TRBD1 as D (5 bases). CDR1 and CDR2 (germline): SGHTA, FQGNSA. Trimming took off 5 bases at V and 4 bases at J, with 9 bases between the two ends. The CDR3 contains 13 residues. This CDR3 reads CASSPGRNQPQHF. Written as DNA, the CDR3 is TGTGCCAGCAGCCCGGGACGGAATCAGCCCCAGCATTTT.

V and J are TRBV7-2 and TRBJ2-4; TRBD2 might be the D (7 bases). Germline V gene sequence: CDR1 SGHTA, CDR2 FQGNSA. CDR3 length equals 13 residues. V was clipped by 6 bases and J by 9 bases, with 15 bases between them. The CDR3 loop is CASSGRGVGIQYF. As DNA, the CDR3 is TGTGCCAGCAGTGGGAGGGGGGTCGGCATTCAGTACTTC. The entire variable domain, with the rest obtained from reference TRBV7-2 and TRBJ2-4, is as follows: GAGVSQSPSNKVTEKGKDVELRCDPISGHTALYWYRQSLGQGLEFLIYFQGNSAPDKSGLPSDRFSAERTGGSVSTLTIQRTQQEDSAVYLCASSGRGVGIQYFGAGTRLSVL.

V and J are TRBV28 and TRBJ2-3; TRBD2 matches at 11 bases. This CDR3 has 16 amino acids. Per the germline V gene, CDR1 is MDHEN and CDR2 is SYDVKM. The trim removed 5 bases at V and 4 bases at J, leaving 8 bases unmatched. DNA for the CDR3: TGTGCCAGCAGTCGGAGGTTGGGACTAGCGGCAGATACGCAGTATTTT. It encodes CASSRRLGLAADTQYF.

This clone appeared a single time. The rearrangement links TRBV7-2 to TRBJ2-5, with 9 nucleotides matching TRBD1. The V segment lost 4 bases and the J segment 4 bases; nucleotides outside the gene matches: 7. CDR3 length: 15 amino acids. Germline V lookup: CDR1 SGHTA, CDR2 FQGNSA. The CDR3 DNA reads as TGTGCCAGCAGCTCCGGACAGGGGCGTCCAGAGACCCAGTACTTC. As protein: CASSSGQGRPETQYF.

The CDR3 nucleotides read TGTGCCAGCAGTGAACAGGGAGGTGAAAAACTGTTTTTT. Translation gives CASSEQGGEKLFF. The chain combines TRBV6-1 with TRBJ1-4, with D perhaps matching TRBD1 (5 bases). Trimming took 2 bases from V and 7 from J, leaving 8 bases between them. The CDR3 runs to 13 residues. Germline CDR1 is MNHNS and CDR2 is SASEGT.

The rearrangement links TRBV5-6 to TRBJ2-5; D might be TRBD1 (6 bases). Per the germline V gene, CDR1 is SGHDT and CDR2 is YYEEEE. This CDR3 has 15 residues. The ends were cut back, 0 bases at V and 3 bases at J, with 12 bases in the middle. CDR3: CASSLENRVEETQYF. The CDR3 nucleotides are TGTGCCAGCAGCTTGGAAAACAGGGTGGAAGAGACCCAGTACTTC.

J is TRBJ2-3 and V is TRBV7-2; D could derive from TRBD1 or TRBD2 (6 bases each). CDR1 and CDR2 from the germline V gene are SGHTA and FQGNSA. This CDR3 is 16 amino acids long. The V and J ends lost 1 base and 4 bases respectively, with 15 bases between them. The CDR3 DNA reads as TGTGCCAGCAGCTTAGGAGGCAGGGGAGGTTCAGATACGCAGTATTTT. Amino acid sequence: CASSLGGRGGSDTQYF.

This clone came up once. The V call is TRBV29-1, the J call TRBJ1-1, with a tentative D call TRBD1 (6 bases). The CDR3 is 15 amino acids. The V end lost 5 bases, the J end lost 4 bases, and 20 bases lay between the germline ends. Germline V gives CDR1 SQVTM, CDR2 ANQGSEA. CDR3 amino acids: CSVLWESRGGTEAFF. The DNA of the CDR3 is TGCAGCGTTTTGTGGGAAAGCCGAGGGGGCACTGAAGCTTTCTTT.

Points on this clone: A junction boundary mismatches the germline segment, possibly from a read error. V is TRBV25-1 and J is TRBJ2-2; the D gene is possibly TRBD2 (6 bases). Germline CDR1 MGHDK, CDR2 SYGVNS. CDR3 length equals 16 residues. The CDR3 DNA sequence: TGTGCCAGCAGTGAATCTCGGATTCCCGTCACCGGGGGGCTGTTTTTT. Its translation is CASSESRIPVTGGLFF.

This rearrangement joins TRBV10-3 to TRBJ2-3; the D gene is possibly TRBD1 (6 bases). V lost 10 bases to trimming and J lost 5 bases, with 16 bases between them. The CDR3 contains 13 residues. The germline gives CDR1 ENHRY, CDR2 SYGVKD. DNA for the CDR3: TGTGCCACCAGACAGGATCTTAGAGATACGCAGTATTTT. This gives the protein CATRQDLRDTQYF.